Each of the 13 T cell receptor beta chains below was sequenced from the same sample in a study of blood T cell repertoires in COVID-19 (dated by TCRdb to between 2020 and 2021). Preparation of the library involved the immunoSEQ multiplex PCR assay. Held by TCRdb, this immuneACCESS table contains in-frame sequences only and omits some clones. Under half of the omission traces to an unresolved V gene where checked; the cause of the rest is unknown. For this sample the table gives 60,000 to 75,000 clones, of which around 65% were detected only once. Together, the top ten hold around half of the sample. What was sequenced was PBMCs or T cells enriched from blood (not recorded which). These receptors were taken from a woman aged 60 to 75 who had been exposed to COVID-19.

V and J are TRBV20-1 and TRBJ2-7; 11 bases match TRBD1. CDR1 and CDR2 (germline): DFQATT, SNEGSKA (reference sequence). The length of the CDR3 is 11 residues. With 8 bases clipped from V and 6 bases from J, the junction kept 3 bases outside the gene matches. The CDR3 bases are TGCAGTACCGGGACAGGGGGCGAGCAGTACTTC. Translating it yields CSTGTGGEQYF.

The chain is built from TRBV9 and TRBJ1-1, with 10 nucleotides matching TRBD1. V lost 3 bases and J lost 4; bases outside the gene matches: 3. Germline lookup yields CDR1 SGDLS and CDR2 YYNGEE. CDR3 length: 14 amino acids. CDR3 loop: CASSGDRGRTEAFF. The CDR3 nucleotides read TGTGCCAGCAGCGGGGACAGGGGCCGCACTGAAGCTTTCTTT.

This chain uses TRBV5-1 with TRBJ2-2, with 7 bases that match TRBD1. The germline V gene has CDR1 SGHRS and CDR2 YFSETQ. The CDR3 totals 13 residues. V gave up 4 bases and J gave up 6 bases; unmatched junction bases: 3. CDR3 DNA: TGCGCCAGCAGCCCCGACAGGGCCGGGGAGCTGTTTTTT. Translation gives CASSPDRAGELFF. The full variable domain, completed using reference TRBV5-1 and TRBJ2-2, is KAGVTQTPRYLIKTRGQQVTLSCSPISGHRSVSWYQQTPGQGLQFLFEYFSETQRNKGNFPGRFSGRQFSNSRSEMNVSTLELGDSALYLCASSPDRAGELFFGEGSRLTVL.

The CDR3 loop is CASRTRVAGNTSTDTQYF. The CDR3 nucleotides are TGTGCCAGCCGGACTAGGGTAGCGGGTAACACTAGCACAGATACGCAGTATTTT. V gene TRBV27 combines with J gene TRBJ2-3; 7 nucleotides align to TRBD2. The V gene end was trimmed by 8 bases and the J gene end by 0 bases; junction bases not matched to a gene: 17. CDR3 length: 18 residues. The germline CDR1 and CDR2 sequences are MNHEY and SMNVEV (reference sequence).

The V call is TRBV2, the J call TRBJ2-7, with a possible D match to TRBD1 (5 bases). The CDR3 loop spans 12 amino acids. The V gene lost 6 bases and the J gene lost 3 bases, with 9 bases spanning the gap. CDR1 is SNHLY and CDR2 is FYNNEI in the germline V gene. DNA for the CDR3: TGTGCCAGCAGCAAAGACAGCTACGAGCAGTACTTC. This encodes CASSKDSYEQYF.

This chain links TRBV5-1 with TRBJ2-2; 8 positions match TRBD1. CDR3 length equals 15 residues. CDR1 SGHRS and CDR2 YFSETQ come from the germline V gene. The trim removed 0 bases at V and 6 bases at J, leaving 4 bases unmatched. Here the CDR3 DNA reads TGCGCCAGCAGCTTGGTCGCGGGACAGGCCGGGGAGCTGTTTTTT. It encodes CASSLVAGQAGELFF.

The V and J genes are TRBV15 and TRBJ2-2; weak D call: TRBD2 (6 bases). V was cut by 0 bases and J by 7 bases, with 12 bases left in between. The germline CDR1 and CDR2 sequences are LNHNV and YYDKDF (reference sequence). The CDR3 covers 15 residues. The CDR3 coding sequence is TGTGCCACCAGCAGAGATCTGGGGGGAATCGGGGAGCTGTTTTTT. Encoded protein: CATSRDLGGIGELFF. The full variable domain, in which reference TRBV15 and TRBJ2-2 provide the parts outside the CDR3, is DAMVIQNPRYQVTQFGKPVTLSCSQTLNHNVMYWYQQKSSQAPKLLFHYYDKDFNNEADTPDNFQSRRPNTSFCFLDIRSPGLGDTAMYLCATSRDLGGIGELFFGEGSRLTVL.

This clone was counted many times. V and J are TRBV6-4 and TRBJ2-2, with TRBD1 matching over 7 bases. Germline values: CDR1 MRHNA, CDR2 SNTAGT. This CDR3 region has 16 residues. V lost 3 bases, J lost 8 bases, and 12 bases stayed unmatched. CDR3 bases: TGTGCCAGCAGTGAGACCGGGACAGTGAATTCAGGGGAGCTGTTTTTT. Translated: CASSETGTVNSGELFF.

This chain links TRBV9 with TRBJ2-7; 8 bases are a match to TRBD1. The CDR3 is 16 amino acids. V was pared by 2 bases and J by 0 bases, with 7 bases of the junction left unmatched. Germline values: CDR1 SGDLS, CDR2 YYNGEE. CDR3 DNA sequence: TGTGCCAGCAGCGTCGGACAGGGCGTGAGCTCCTACGAGCAGTACTTC. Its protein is CASSVGQGVSSYEQYF.

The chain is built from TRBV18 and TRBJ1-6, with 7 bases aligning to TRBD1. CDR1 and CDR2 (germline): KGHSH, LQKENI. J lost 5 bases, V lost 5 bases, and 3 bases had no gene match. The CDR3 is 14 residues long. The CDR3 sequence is CASSAGTDNSPLHF. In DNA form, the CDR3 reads TGTGCCAGCTCAGCCGGGACAGATAATTCACCCCTCCACTTT.

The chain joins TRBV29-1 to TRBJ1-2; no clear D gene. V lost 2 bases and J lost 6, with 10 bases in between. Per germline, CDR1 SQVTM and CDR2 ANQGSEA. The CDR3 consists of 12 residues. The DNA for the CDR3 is TGCAGCGTTGAAACCAGATTTAATGGCTACACCTTC. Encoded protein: CSVETRFNGYTF.

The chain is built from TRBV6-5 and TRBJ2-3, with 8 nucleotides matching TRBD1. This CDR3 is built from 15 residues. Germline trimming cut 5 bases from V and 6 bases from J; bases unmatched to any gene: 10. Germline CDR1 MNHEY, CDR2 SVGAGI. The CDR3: CASSNTGTGIDTQYF. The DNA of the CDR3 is TGTGCCAGCAGTAACACCGGGACAGGCATCGATACGCAGTATTTT.

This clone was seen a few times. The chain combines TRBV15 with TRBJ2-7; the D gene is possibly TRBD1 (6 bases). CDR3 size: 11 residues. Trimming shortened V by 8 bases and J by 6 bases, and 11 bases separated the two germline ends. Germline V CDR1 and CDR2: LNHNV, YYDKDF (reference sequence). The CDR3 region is CATSTGFEQYF. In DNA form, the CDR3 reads TGTGCCACCTCCACAGGGTTCGAGCAGTACTTC.